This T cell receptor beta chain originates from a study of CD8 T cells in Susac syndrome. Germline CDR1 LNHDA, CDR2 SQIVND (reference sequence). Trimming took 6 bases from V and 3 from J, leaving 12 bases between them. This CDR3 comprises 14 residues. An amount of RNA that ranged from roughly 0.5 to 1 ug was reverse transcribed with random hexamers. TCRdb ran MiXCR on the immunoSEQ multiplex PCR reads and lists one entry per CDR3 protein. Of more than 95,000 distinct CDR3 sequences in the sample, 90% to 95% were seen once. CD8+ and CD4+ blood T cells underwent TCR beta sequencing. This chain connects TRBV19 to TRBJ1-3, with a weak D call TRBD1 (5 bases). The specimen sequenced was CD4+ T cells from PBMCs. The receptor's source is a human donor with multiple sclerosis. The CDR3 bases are TGTGCCAGTAGGCCCTCGGGGGATGGAAACACCATATATTTT. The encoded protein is CASRPSGDGNTIYF.